A single sample gave rise to the 4 T cell receptor beta chains below, sequenced in a study of IL-32 and malignant T cell survival in cutaneous lymphoma. Patients with leukemic cutaneous T cell lymphoma (Sezary syndrome) provided these blood samples. Some clones are missing from TCRdb's copy, which holds only in-frame ones; the method was immunoSEQ multiplex PCR. The data show 2,200 or so clones, 82% seen once. The sample consisted of blood, taken on day 0. All receptors derive from a human donor with cutaneous T cell lymphoma.

The count of this clone is one. This sequence joins TRBV6-6 and TRBJ2-7, with 7 bases identical to TRBD1. This CDR3 has 14 amino acids. Losses at the gene ends were 1 base for V and 3 bases for J; bases not matched to a gene: 3. Germline lookup yields CDR1 MNHNY and CDR2 SVGAGI (reference sequence). DNA for the CDR3: TGTGCCAGCAGTTACTTGGGACAGTTCTACGAGCAGTACTTC. It yields the protein CASSYLGQFYEQYF.

The gene calls are TRBV7-6 and TRBJ2-2; 8 nucleotides agree with TRBD1. Per the germline V gene, CDR1 is SGHVS and CDR2 is FNYEAQ. V shed 3 bases and J 7 bases; nucleotides not matched to a gene: 10. CDR3 length: 16 residues. DNA for the CDR3: TGTGCCAGCAGCTTTCTATTGCAGGGGGCGAACGGGGAGCTGTTTTTT. It yields the protein CASSFLLQGANGELFF.

The chain is built from TRBV5-1 and TRBJ2-7; 10 positions match TRBD1. Germline V lookup: CDR1 SGHRS, CDR2 YFSETQ. With V trimmed by 2 bases and J by 6 bases, 5 bases remained unmatched. This CDR3 comprises 14 residues. As DNA, the CDR3 is TGCGCCAGCAGCTTAGGGACAGGGGCGACCGAGCAGTACTTC. Its protein is CASSLGTGATEQYF.

This rearrangement joins TRBV2 to TRBJ2-4; 7 bases are a match to TRBD2. From germline, CDR1 is SNHLY and CDR2 FYNNEI. This CDR3 has 15 residues. Losses at the gene ends were 6 bases for V and 0 bases for J; bases not matched to a gene: 5. CDR3 loop: CASRVGGSAKNIQYF. Written as DNA, the CDR3 is TGTGCCAGCAGGGTCGGGGGGTCAGCCAAAAACATTCAGTACTTC.